This T cell receptor beta chain appears in the sequencing data of a study of T cells in Graves' hyperthyroidism and ophthalmopathy. This CDR3 comprises 12 residues. Per germline, CDR1 MGHDK and CDR2 SYGVNS. General study findings and limits: The model foresaw ophthalmopathy a median around 6.4 months prior to onset.

Amplified TCR beta CDR3 regions derived from RNA transcripts. Using the HTBI primer set, a first-round RT-PCR was run on the TCR CDR3. TCRdb ran MiXCR on the multiplex PCR reads and lists one entry per CDR3 protein. The table shows around 760,000 distinct CDR3 sequences, with approximately 36% occurring only once. A word on this clonotype: The antigen remains undetermined.

Researchers defined stable Graves' hyperthyroidism as no ophthalmopathy progression within 18 months. Diagnosis rested on symptoms, serum thyroxine and TRAb, thyroid ultrasound, and orbital computed tomography. The source of this sequence is a middle-aged woman with Graves' hyperthyroidism. The specimen sequenced was blood. The chain couples TRBV25-1 to TRBJ1-2; D not resolved. Here the CDR3 reads CAQAGLNYGYTF. DNA of the CDR3: TGTGCTCAGGCAGGACTTAACTATGGCTACACCTTC.